One and the same sample provided the 10 T cell receptor beta chains below, sequenced in a study of T cells in Graves' hyperthyroidism and ophthalmopathy. It was RNA transcripts that yielded the amplified TCR beta CDR3 regions. Using the HTBI primer set, a first-round RT-PCR was run on the TCR CDR3. TCRdb redid the calling of the multiplex PCR reads with MiXCR, one entry per CDR3 protein. The table shows 480,000 or so distinct CDR3 sequences, with 13% to 15% occurring only once. Sequencing input: blood. These receptors originate from a young woman with Graves' hyperthyroidism.

This clonotype was seen more than once but under ten times. With a much larger clone just one base away, this may be a read error. This sequence joins TRBV19 and TRBJ2-1; the match to TRBD2 covers 7 bases. The length of the CDR3 is 16 residues. The germline V gene has CDR1 LNHDA and CDR2 SQIVND (reference sequence). V shed 5 bases and J 7 bases; nucleotides not matched to a gene: 14. The DNA for the CDR3 is TGTGCCAGTAGTGTAGGTGGGAGGGTAGTTGGGAATGAGCAGTTCTTC. Its translation is CASSVGGRVVGNEQFF.

The chain uses TRBV29-1 and TRBJ1-2; perhaps TRBD1 as D (5 bases). The CDR3 covers 11 residues. In germline, CDR1 is SQVTM, CDR2 ANQGSEA. V lost 4 bases and J 4 bases, leaving 7 bases between the germline ends. This chain's CDR3 is CSVGQGYGYTF. CDR3 DNA: TGCAGCGTTGGGCAGGGCTATGGCTACACCTTC. Supplemented by reference TRBV29-1 and TRBJ1-2, the full variable domain reads SAVISQKPSRDICQRGTSLTIQCQVDSQVTMMFWYRQQPGQSLTLIATANQGSEATYESGFVIDKFPISRPNLTFSTLTVSNMSPEDSSIYLCSVGQGYGYTFGSGTRLTVV.

V gene TRBV30 combines with J gene TRBJ2-1, with TRBD2 identical over 7 bases. J gave up 5 bases and V 3 bases, and 7 bases lay outside the gene matches. CDR1 is GTSNPN and CDR2 is SVGIG in the germline V gene (reference sequence). The CDR3 contains 14 residues. The CDR3 DNA is TGTGCCTGGAGCCTCGCGGGAGTTGACAATGAGCAGTTCTTC. It translates to CAWSLAGVDNEQFF.

The V and J genes are TRBV20-1 and TRBJ1-6; TRBD1 aligns across 7 bases. The V gene end was trimmed by 5 bases and the J gene end by 4 bases; junction bases not matched to a gene: 5. The CDR3 consists of 14 residues. The germline gives CDR1 DFQATT, CDR2 SNEGSKA (reference sequence). The CDR3 nucleotides are TGCAGTGCTGTCGACAGGGCGTATAATTCACCCCTCCACTTT. The encoded protein is CSAVDRAYNSPLHF.

The chain joins TRBV20-1 to TRBJ2-6; 7 bases align to TRBD2. This CDR3 spans 16 amino acids. Germline V gives CDR1 DFQATT, CDR2 SNEGSKA (reference sequence). Trimming at V came to 3 bases and at J to 5 bases, leaving 10 bases not matched to a gene. The CDR3 region is CSARKSGEGRANVLTF. CDR3 bases: TGCAGTGCTAGGAAATCGGGGGAGGGGAGGGCCAACGTCCTGACTTTC.

The rearrangement links TRBV12-3 or TRBV12-4 to TRBJ2-7; 12 bases line up with TRBD2. Germline trimming cut 6 bases from V and 4 bases from J; bases unmatched to any gene: 10. This CDR3 spans 16 amino acids. CDR3 in DNA: TGTGCCAGCAGCCCCACCGGACTAGCGGGACCGTACGAGCAGTACGTC. Protein: CASSPTGLAGPYEQYV.

This clonotype came up a few times. The chain couples TRBV7-2 to TRBJ1-5; D is ambiguous. Trimming stripped 1 base from V and 4 bases from J, with 8 bases between. Germline CDR1 and CDR2: SGHTA and FQGNSA. The CDR3 has 14 amino acids. CDR3 in amino acids: CASSLEVWNQPQHF. The CDR3 bases are TGTGCCAGCAGCTTAGAGGTATGGAATCAGCCCCAGCATTTT.

This clonotype showed up many times. This chain connects TRBV15 to TRBJ1-1; D is perhaps TRBD1 (6 bases). The germline V gene encodes CDR1 LNHNV and CDR2 YYDKDF (reference sequence). The V end was cut by 5 bases, the J end by 1 base, with 14 bases between. The CDR3 is 15 amino acids. This CDR3 reads CATSLAWGQNTEAFF. CDR3 DNA: TGTGCCACCAGCCTCGCTTGGGGACAGAACACTGAAGCTTTCTTT. Together with reference TRBV15 and TRBJ1-1, the CDR3 gives the full variable domain: DAMVIQNPRYQVTQFGKPVTLSCSQTLNHNVMYWYQQKSSQAPKLLFHYYDKDFNNEADTPDNFQSRRPNTSFCFLDIRSPGLGDTAMYLCATSLAWGQNTEAFFGQGTRLTVV.

In its sample, this clonotype was seen many times. This chain connects TRBV2 to TRBJ1-1; 7 positions match TRBD1. The CDR3 runs 14 residues. In germline, CDR1 is SNHLY, CDR2 FYNNEI. V lost 2 bases, J lost 3 bases, and 3 bases stayed unmatched. The CDR3 here is CASSETTGDTEAFF. The CDR3, as DNA: TGTGCCAGCAGTGAAACAACAGGGGACACTGAAGCTTTCTTT.

The sample holds a few counts of this clonotype. This sequence joins TRBV4-2 and TRBJ1-1, with D tentatively TRBD1 (5 bases). This CDR3 comprises 14 residues. V was pared by 4 bases and J by 4 bases, with 13 bases between. CDR1 LGHNA and CDR2 YNFKEQ come from the germline V gene. The CDR3, as DNA: TGTGCCAGCAGCCCACAGGAGGAGGGCACTGAAGCTTTCTTT. It is translated as CASSPQEEGTEAFF.